The 9 T cell receptor beta chains below come from one sample, sequenced in a study of Ad26.COV2.S vaccination and SARS-CoV-2 variants. Profiling relied on immunoSEQ multiplex PCR, and the TCRdb table lists in-frame clones only, not all of them. The sample lists about 350,000 clones; 85% to 90% were seen once. Stated treatment: 19 received Ad26.COV2.S at low or high dose, single or two shots; several received placebo; per-sample allocation not given. Repertoires come from day 63 after the first vaccine or placebo injection. The specimen was peripheral blood, collected in a trial of Ad26.COV2.S vaccine versus placebo. The origin of the receptors is a person aged 18-60 years who received the Ad26.COV2.S COVID-19 vaccine or a placebo.

The V and J genes are TRBV5-1 and TRBJ2-1; D unclear. The length of the CDR3 is 12 residues. Trimming stripped 0 bases from V and 9 bases from J, with 7 bases between. Germline V gene data show CDR1 as SGHRS and CDR2 as YFSETQ. The CDR3 spells CASSLAYAEQFF. CDR3 coding DNA: TGCGCCAGCAGCTTGGCCTATGCTGAGCAGTTCTTC.

The chain recombines TRBV5-1 with TRBJ2-5; weak D call: TRBD2 (6 bases). The CDR3 runs to 14 residues. Trimming removed 2 bases from V and 1 base from J, with 9 bases in between. Germline CDR1 reads SGHRS; CDR2 reads YFSETQ. The CDR3 coding sequence is TGCGCCAGCAGCTTCCGGGGGAGCCAAGAGACCCAGTACTTC. Its protein product is CASSFRGSQETQYF. Based on the CDR3 plus reference TRBV5-1 and TRBJ2-5, the full variable domain is KAGVTQTPRYLIKTRGQQVTLSCSPISGHRSVSWYQQTPGQGLQFLFEYFSETQRNKGNFPGRFSGRQFSNSRSEMNVSTLELGDSALYLCASSFRGSQETQYFGPGTRLLVL.

Of note for this clone: The same CDR3 is also encoded by other DNA sequences in this sample. The rearrangement uses TRBV18 and TRBJ1-1; D gene unclear. Between the trimmed V and J ends, which lost 6 bases and 0 bases, there was a span of 11 bases. The V gene's germline CDR1 is KGHSH and CDR2 LQKENI. This CDR3 region has 14 residues. CDR3 amino acids: CASSLGQMNTEAFF. In DNA, the CDR3 is TGTGCCAGCTCCCTTGGGCAGATGAACACTGAAGCTTTCTTT.

The V and J genes are TRBV15 and TRBJ2-3; D gene unclear. CDR3 length equals 16 residues. CDR1 and CDR2 (germline): LNHNV, YYDKDF (reference sequence). The V and J ends lost 2 bases and 2 bases respectively, with 14 bases between them. The CDR3 DNA is TGTGCCACCAGCAGATCCCGAGTGGGGTACACAGATACGCAGTATTTT. It translates to CATSRSRVGYTDTQYF.

This clone has more than one count but fewer than ten. V is TRBV7-9 and J is TRBJ2-2; D possibly corresponds to TRBD1 (6 bases). The CDR3 has 16 residues. Trimming removed 6 bases at V and 0 bases at J, with 14 bases between. Germline CDR1 and CDR2: SEHNR and FQNEAQ (reference sequence). The CDR3 DNA reads as TGTGCCAGCAGTCCATATCAGGGGACGAACACCGGGGAGCTGTTTTTT. Residues: CASSPYQGTNTGELFF.

The chain has TRBV6-4 and TRBJ2-2; possibly TRBD1 for D (5 bases). Trimming took off 6 bases at V and 7 bases at J, with 9 bases between the two ends. Germline V gives CDR1 MRHNA, CDR2 SNTAGT. This CDR3 comprises 12 residues. The CDR3 spells CASSSGIGELFF. The CDR3 DNA sequence: TGTGCCAGCAGCTCAGGGATCGGGGAGCTGTTTTTT.

The chain carries TRBV4-1 and TRBJ2-1, with TRBD2 identical over 10 bases. Looked up from germline, CDR1 is MGHRA and CDR2 is YSYEKL. J lost 2 bases, V lost 1 base, and 2 bases had no gene match. The CDR3 contains 16 residues. This CDR3 is CASSQVGLAAYNEQFF. CDR3 sequence (DNA): TGCGCCAGCAGCCAAGTAGGACTAGCGGCCTACAATGAGCAGTTCTTC.

The rearrangement uses TRBV10-1 and TRBJ2-7; 7 bases are a match to TRBD1. Germline V lookup: CDR1 WNHNN, CDR2 SYGVQD (reference sequence). J lost 5 bases, V lost 3 bases, and 4 bases had no gene match. The CDR3 is made up of 13 amino acids. In DNA form, the CDR3 reads TGCGCCAGCAGTGACCAACAGGGGAACGAGCAGTACTTC. Protein sequence: CASSDQQGNEQYF.

J is TRBJ1-6 and V is TRBV6-2 or TRBV6-3; D uncertain. Germline CDR1 MNHEY, CDR2 SVGEGT. Deletions cut 1 base from V and 0 bases from J, with 7 bases between. The CDR3 length is 16 residues. The DNA for the CDR3 is TGTGCCAGCAGTTACTTGGGGAGCTCCTATAATTCACCCCTCCACTTT. This sequence encodes CASSYLGSSYNSPLHF.